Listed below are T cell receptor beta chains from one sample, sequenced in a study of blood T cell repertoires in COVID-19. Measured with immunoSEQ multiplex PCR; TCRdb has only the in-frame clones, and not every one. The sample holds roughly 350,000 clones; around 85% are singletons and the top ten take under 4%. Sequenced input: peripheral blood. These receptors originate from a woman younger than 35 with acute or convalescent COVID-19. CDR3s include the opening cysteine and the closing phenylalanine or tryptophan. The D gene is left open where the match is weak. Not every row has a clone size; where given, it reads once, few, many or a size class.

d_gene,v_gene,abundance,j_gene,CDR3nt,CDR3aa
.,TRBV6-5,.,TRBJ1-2,TGTGCCAGCAGTATTGACAGTTATGGCTACACCTTC,CASSIDSYGYTF
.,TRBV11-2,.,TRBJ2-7,TGTGCCAGCATCCCGGTGGGACACGGCTACGAGCAGTACTTC,CASIPVGHGYEQYF
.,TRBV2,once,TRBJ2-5,TGTGCCAGCAGTGAAGCGTCAGGTCAAGAGACCCAGTACTTC,CASSEASGQETQYF
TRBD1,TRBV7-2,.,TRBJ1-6,TGTGCCAGCAGCCTACAGGGGACCAATTCACCCCTCCACTTT,CASSLQGTNSPLHF
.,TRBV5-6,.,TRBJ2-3,TGTGCCAGCAGCTTGGTCGGGACAGATACGCAGTATTTT,CASSLVGTDTQYF
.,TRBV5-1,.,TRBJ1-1,TGCGCCAGCAGCTTGGACCCTTCATGGGAGAGGAACACTGAAGCTTTCTTT,CASSLDPSWERNTEAFF
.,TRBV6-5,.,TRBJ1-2,TGTGCCAGCAGTCCCCGGGACACTGACTATGGCTACACCTTC,CASSPRDTDYGYTF
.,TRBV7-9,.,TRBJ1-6,TGTGCCAGCAGCTTAGTCGACATCTCCTATAATTCACCCCTCCACTTT,CASSLVDISYNSPLHF
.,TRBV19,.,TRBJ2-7,TGTGCCAGTAGTATAGGTGGGAGCACCTACGAGCAGTACTTC,CASSIGGSTYEQYF
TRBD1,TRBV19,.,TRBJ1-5,TGTGCCAGTAGTATATCTGGACAGGGAAGAGGTTTTGGCAATCAGCCCCAGCATTTT,CASSISGQGRGFGNQPQHF
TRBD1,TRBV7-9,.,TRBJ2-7,TGTGCCAGCAGCGGGGGGACAGGGAGCTCCTACGAGCAGTACTTC,CASSGGTGSSYEQYF
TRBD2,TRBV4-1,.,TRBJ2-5,TGCGCCAGCAGCCAAGGGTTCGGTCCGAGCGGGGGGGGCCAAGAGACCCAGTACTTC,CASSQGFGPSGGGQETQYF
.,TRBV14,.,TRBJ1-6,TGTGCCAGCAGCCAAGATGAAGTCGGCAGAGGATCACCCCTCCACTTT,CASSQDEVGRGSPLHF
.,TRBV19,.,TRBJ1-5,TGTGCCAGTAGTATAAAATTACAGGAGTTATACAATCAGCCCCAGCATTTT,CASSIKLQELYNQPQHF
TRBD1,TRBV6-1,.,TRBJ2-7,TGTGCCAGCAGTGAAATCTTACAGGGGAGATACGAGCAGTACTTC,CASSEILQGRYEQYF
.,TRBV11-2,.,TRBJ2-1,TGTGCCAGCAGCGCAACTACATGGGAGTTCTTC,CASSATTWEFF
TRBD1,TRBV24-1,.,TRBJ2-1,TGTGCCACCAGTGAGGGGGGACAGGGGCGATACAATGAGCAGTTCTTC,CATSEGGQGRYNEQFF
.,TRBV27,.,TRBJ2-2,TGTGCCAGCCGTCCCGGGACGAACACCGGGGAGCTGTTTTTT,CASRPGTNTGELFF
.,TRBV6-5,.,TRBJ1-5,TGTGCCAGCAGTTACTCGGAGGGTCAGCCCCAGCATTTT,CASSYSEGQPQHF
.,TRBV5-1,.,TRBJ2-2,TGCGCCAGCAGCTTGACCGGGAACACCGGGGAGCTGTTTTTT,CASSLTGNTGELFF
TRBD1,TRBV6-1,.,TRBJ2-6,TGTGCCAGCAGTGATTACCCCGGGACAGGGTTTTCTGGGGCCAACGTCCTGACTTTC,CASSDYPGTGFSGANVLTF
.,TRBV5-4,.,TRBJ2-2,TGTGCCAGCAGCTCGCCCGGCCGCGGGGTGAACACCGGGGAGCTGTTTTTT,CASSSPGRGVNTGELFF
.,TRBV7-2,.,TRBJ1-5,TGTGCCAGCAGCTTAGGGCCCTCCCTCAATCAGCCCCAGCATTTT,CASSLGPSLNQPQHF
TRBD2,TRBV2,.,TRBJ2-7,TGTGCCAGCAGGAAGGGTGGGGTAGCGGGATTATACGAGCAGTACTTC,CASRKGGVAGLYEQYF
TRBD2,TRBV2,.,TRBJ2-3,TGTGCCAGCAAGAGGCAGGGGACTAGCGGGGTATCACGCACAGATACGCAGTATTTT,CASKRQGTSGVSRTDTQYF
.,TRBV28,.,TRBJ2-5,TGTGCCAGCAGTTTTCCGGTTAAAACAGAGTACCAAGAGACCCAGTACTTC,CASSFPVKTEYQETQYF
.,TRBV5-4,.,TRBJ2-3,TGTGCCAGCAGCTTGGCCGGGGTTAGCACAGATACGCAGTATTTT,CASSLAGVSTDTQYF
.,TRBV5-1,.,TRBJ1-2,TGCGCCAGCAGCTCCTCCTGGGGGGGCGACTATGGCTACACCTTC,CASSSSWGGDYGYTF
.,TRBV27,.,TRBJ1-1,TGTGCCAGCACCAAACCGGGACACTTTGAAGCTTTCTTT,CASTKPGHFEAFF
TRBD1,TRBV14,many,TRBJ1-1,TGTGCCAGCAGTCCTCGACAGGGGGCTTTGAACACTGAAGCTTTCTTT,CASSPRQGALNTEAFF
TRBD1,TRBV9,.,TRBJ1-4,TGTGCCAGCAGCGAAGGACAGGCCGTTAATGAAAAACTGTTTTTT,CASSEGQAVNEKLFF
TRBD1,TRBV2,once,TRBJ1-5,TGTGCCAGCACTACAGGGGAGAGGCCCCAGCATTTT,CASTTGERPQHF
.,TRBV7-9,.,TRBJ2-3,TGTGCCAGCAGCGAGGACATTGGTCTGTTCCAAGATACGCAGTATTTT,CASSEDIGLFQDTQYF
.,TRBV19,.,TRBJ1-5,TGTGCCAGTAGTATAGTACGTAGTCAGCCCCAGCATTTT,CASSIVRSQPQHF
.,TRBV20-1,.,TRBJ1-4,TGCAGTGCCATGAATGAAAAACTGTTTTTT,CSAMNEKLFF
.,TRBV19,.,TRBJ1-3,TGTGCCAGTAGTCTCGTGCGGTTCTCTGGAAACACCATATATTTT,CASSLVRFSGNTIYF
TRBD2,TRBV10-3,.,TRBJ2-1,TGTGCCATCAGTGACTTTGATAGCGGGGGGGTGAGCTCCTACAATGAGCAGTTCTTC,CAISDFDSGGVSSYNEQFF
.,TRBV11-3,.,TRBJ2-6,TGTGCCAGCAGCTTCGGCGAGGCTGGGGCCAACGTCCTGACTTTC,CASSFGEAGANVLTF
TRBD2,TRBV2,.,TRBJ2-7,TGTGCCAGCAGTAGGGGGCTAGCGGGGGACCCGTACTTC,CASSRGLAGDPYF
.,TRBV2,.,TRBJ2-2,TGTGCCAGCAGTGTTCTCAGCACCGGGGAGCTGTTTTTT,CASSVLSTGELFF
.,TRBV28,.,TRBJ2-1,TGTGCCAGCAGTCGGGAGTTTCCCTACAATGAGCAGTTCTTC,CASSREFPYNEQFF
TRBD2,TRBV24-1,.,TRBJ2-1,TGTGCCACCAGTGATGGGGGCGGGGGGGCCTACAATGAGCAGTTCTTC,CATSDGGGGAYNEQFF
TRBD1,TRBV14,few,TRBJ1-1,TGTGCCAGCAGCCAAGAGGGGACAGGTCGGGCTTTCTTT,CASSQEGTGRAFF
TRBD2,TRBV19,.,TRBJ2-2,TGTGCCAGTAATAGCGGGAGGGCCGGCCCCGGGGAGCTGTTTTTT,CASNSGRAGPGELFF
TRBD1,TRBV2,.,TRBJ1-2,TGTGCCAGCACGACAGGGGGCGAGGTGTATGGAGAGTATGGCTACACCTTC,CASTTGGEVYGEYGYTF
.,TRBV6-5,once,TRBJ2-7,TGTGCCAGCAGGCGGACACCCTCCTACGAGCAGTACTTC,CASRRTPSYEQYF
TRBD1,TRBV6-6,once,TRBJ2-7,TGTGCCAGCGGGGACAGGGGGTACGAGCAGTACTTC,CASGDRGYEQYF